Following are 30 T cell receptor beta chains from one sample sequenced in a study of T cell responses to AZD1222 COVID-19 vaccine. The table came from immunoSEQ multiplex PCR; TCRdb's copy has only in-frame clones and leaves some out. The repertoire includes roughly 200,000 clones, just under 95% of them detected once, and around 0.98% sits in the top ten. The sample in question was peripheral blood, obtained 28 days after the second dose of the MenACWY control vaccine. The receptors were sampled from an adult who received the MenACWY meningococcal vaccine as a control.

This clone showed up just once. The chain joins TRBV7-2 to TRBJ1-2; D unresolved. The germline CDR1 and CDR2 sequences are SGHTA and FQGNSA. CDR3 length: 15 residues. Trimming took off 6 bases at V and 0 bases at J, with 14 bases between the two ends. The CDR3, as DNA: TGTGCCAGCAGTACAAGGACGCTAGCTAACTATGGCTACACCTTC. Its protein product is CASSTRTLANYGYTF.

CDR3 DNA sequence: TGTGCCAGCAGCCTTAGACAGGGGCTCGCGAACACCGGGGAGCTGTTTTTT. Protein: CASSLRQGLANTGELFF. This chain uses TRBV7-2 with TRBJ2-2; 8 bases map to TRBD1. V was clipped by 5 bases and J by 0 bases; unmatched bases: 8. The CDR3 has 17 residues. The germline gives CDR1 SGHTA, CDR2 FQGNSA.

V gene TRBV5-6 combines with J gene TRBJ1-2; TRBD1 aligns across 7 bases. Germline CDR1 SGHDT, CDR2 YYEEEE. The J segment lost 7 bases and the V segment lost 4 bases, leaving 4 bases of the junction unmatched. The CDR3 sequence is 12 residues long. In nucleotides, the CDR3 is TGTGCCAGCAGCACAACAGGGGCTGGCTACACCTTC. This codes for CASSTTGAGYTF.

About this clone: Other DNA sequences in the same sample also yield this CDR3. The chain links TRBV7-2 to TRBJ1-5; maybe TRBD1 (5 bases). V was pared by 1 base and J by 1 base, with 8 bases between. This CDR3 has 15 amino acids. The germline CDR1 and CDR2 sequences are SGHTA and FQGNSA. The CDR3 nucleotides are TGTGCCAGCAGCTTAGGGGGGTCCAGCAATCAGCCCCAGCATTTT. Its protein is CASSLGGSSNQPQHF.

The chain links TRBV5-1 to TRBJ2-7, with 7 bases matching TRBD1. The ends lost 0 bases at V and 0 bases at J; junction bases unmatched: 6. CDR1 SGHRS and CDR2 YFSETQ come from the germline V gene. This CDR3 contains 16 residues. The CDR3 spells CASSLAPGQTSYEQYF. In DNA, the CDR3 is TGCGCCAGCAGCTTGGCCCCGGGACAGACCTCCTACGAGCAGTACTTC.

The rearrangement joins TRBV3-1 (or the pseudogene TRBV3-2) to TRBJ1-2; a weak D match, TRBD1 (5 bases). V lost 3 bases to trimming and J lost 2 bases, with 13 bases between them. The CDR3 loop spans 15 amino acids. Looked up from germline, CDR1 is LGHDT and CDR2 is YNNKEL (reference sequence). DNA of the CDR3: TGTGCCAGCAGCCACCAAGGACATCCAAACTATGGCTACACCTTC. Amino acid sequence: CASSHQGHPNYGYTF.

This rearrangement joins TRBV5-1 to TRBJ1-4, with unresolved D. V shed 5 bases and J shed 0 bases, with 8 bases lying between them. This CDR3 spans 14 amino acids. Germline V gene data show CDR1 as SGHRS and CDR2 as YFSETQ. In DNA, the CDR3 is TGCGCCAGCAGAGACCTCGCAACTAATGAAAAACTGTTTTTT. This gives the protein CASRDLATNEKLFF.

The chain employs TRBV28 and TRBJ2-3; D gene unclear. Germline-derived CDR1 and CDR2 are MDHEN and SYDVKM. V gave up 2 bases and J gave up 7 bases, with 4 bases separating them. The CDR3 consists of 11 residues. DNA for the CDR3: TGTGCCAGCAGTTTAGAGTATACGCAGTATTTT. Protein: CASSLEYTQYF.

This chain joins TRBV14 and TRBJ2-1; a possible D gene is TRBD1 (6 bases). Trimming stripped 1 base from V and 8 bases from J, with 15 bases between. CDR3 length: 15 residues. Germline assignment: CDR1 SGHDN and CDR2 FVKESK. The CDR3 is CASSQVGAGEHEQFF. The CDR3 DNA reads as TGTGCCAGCAGCCAAGTAGGGGCAGGGGAGCATGAGCAGTTCTTC.

This chain links TRBV15 with TRBJ1-4; no clear D. The CDR3 is 13 amino acids. Germline values: CDR1 LNHNV, CDR2 YYDKDF (reference sequence). Trimming removed 0 bases at V and 4 bases at J, with 3 bases between. This CDR3 reads CATSRDSNEKLFF. Here the CDR3 DNA reads TGTGCCACCAGCAGAGACAGTAATGAAAAACTGTTTTTT.

This clone has a handful of counts. This rearrangement joins TRBV28 to TRBJ1-2; D ambiguous. Germline CDR1 MDHEN, CDR2 SYDVKM. Trimming stripped 5 bases from V and 5 bases from J, with 9 bases between. There are 12 residues in the CDR3. Written as DNA, the CDR3 is TGTGCCAGCAGTCGCCTTAGGTATGGCTACACCTTC. Protein product: CASSRLRYGYTF.

This clone was counted a single time. The J gene is TRBJ1-4, the V gene TRBV3-1 (or the pseudogene TRBV3-2), with D uncertain. V lost 4 bases and J lost 7, with 13 bases in between. Per the germline V gene, CDR1 is LGHDT and CDR2 is YNNKEL (reference sequence). The CDR3 runs 14 residues. The CDR3 nucleotides read TGTGCCAGCAGCCGAAGTTGGGAAAGTGAAAAACTGTTTTTT. Residues: CASSRSWESEKLFF.

The V gene is TRBV3-1 (or the pseudogene TRBV3-2), the J gene TRBJ2-7, with a possible D match to TRBD1 (5 bases). Between the trimmed V and J ends, which lost 1 base and 4 bases, there was a span of 20 bases. Germline CDR1 is LGHDT and CDR2 is YNNKEL (reference sequence). This CDR3 comprises 17 residues. CDR3 sequence reads: CASSQVSGGHTLYEQYF. The DNA of the CDR3 is TGTGCCAGCAGCCAAGTATCAGGCGGACATACCCTTTACGAGCAGTACTTC.

The chain has TRBV6-2 or TRBV6-3 and TRBJ1-1; no clear D. The germline V and J ends were trimmed by 3 bases and 1 base, with 9 bases remaining between them. Germline V gene lookup returns CDR1 MNHEY and CDR2 SVGEGT. The CDR3 sequence is 14 residues long. The CDR3 DNA sequence: TGTGCCAGCAGTTATTCACGCAAGAACACTGAAGCTTTCTTT. The encoded protein is CASSYSRKNTEAFF.

The chain couples TRBV6-5 to TRBJ2-1, with 12 nucleotides matching TRBD2. With 5 bases clipped from V and 7 bases from J, the junction kept 6 bases outside the gene matches. The CDR3 extends over 15 amino acids. Germline CDR1 is MNHEY and CDR2 is SVGAGI. The CDR3 DNA reads TGTGCCAGCAGTCCCCTAGCGGGGGGGCAGAATGAGCAGTTCTTC. As protein: CASSPLAGGQNEQFF.

The chain couples TRBV7-8 to TRBJ1-3; unclear D gene. CDR3 length: 15 residues. V lost 4 bases, J lost 0 bases, and 10 bases lay in between. The V gene's germline CDR1 is SGHVS and CDR2 FQNEAQ. The CDR3 protein is CASSYSEISGNTIYF. Here the CDR3 DNA reads TGTGCCAGCAGCTATTCGGAGATCTCTGGAAACACCATATATTTT.

This clone was picked up one time. This chain links TRBV30 with TRBJ1-5; D is ambiguous. The V gene's germline CDR1 is GTSNPN and CDR2 SVGIG (reference sequence). V was trimmed by 0 bases and J by 10 bases, leaving 19 bases between them. The CDR3 extends over 15 amino acids. As DNA, the CDR3 is TGTGCCTGGAGTGTACAAGTCGCGGGGATTAACCCCCAGCATTTT. This sequence encodes CAWSVQVAGINPQHF.

The chain's CDR3 is CASLLTEGQFF. CDR3 in DNA: TGTGCCAGTCTCCTGACAGAGGGGCAGTTCTTC. The chain links TRBV2 to TRBJ2-1; D possibly uses TRBD1 or TRBD2 (5 bases each). CDR3 size: 11 residues. V was clipped by 9 bases and J by 12 bases, with 15 bases between them. The germline V gene encodes CDR1 SNHLY and CDR2 FYNNEI.

The gene calls are TRBV11-2 and TRBJ2-5; TRBD1 is a possible D gene (7 bases). V lost 2 bases to trimming and J lost 1 base, with 11 bases between them. From germline, CDR1 is SGHAT and CDR2 FQNNGV. This CDR3 contains 15 residues. CDR3 protein: CASSLNRGGQETQYF. The CDR3 DNA sequence: TGTGCCAGCAGCTTAAACAGGGGAGGCCAAGAGACCCAGTACTTC.

The J gene is TRBJ1-1, the V gene TRBV5-1; D gene unclear. V was cut by 5 bases and J by 0 bases, with 20 bases left in between. Germline values: CDR1 SGHRS, CDR2 YFSETQ. The CDR3 sequence is 17 residues long. The CDR3 DNA is TGCGCCAGCAGACCTTGGCTGGACCGAACTATGAACACTGAAGCTTTCTTT. The encoded protein is CASRPWLDRTMNTEAFF.

The V gene is TRBV18, the J gene TRBJ1-3, with unresolved D. The CDR3 is 16 residues long. CDR1 and CDR2 from the germline V gene are KGHSH and LQKENI. Trimming left V 0 bases short and J 0 bases short, with 9 bases between. The CDR3 bases are TGTGCCAGCTCACCACCGGGCAGGAGCTCTGGAAACACCATATATTTT. This gives the protein CASSPPGRSSGNTIYF. Supplemented by reference TRBV18 and TRBJ1-3, the full variable domain reads NAGVMQNPRHLVRRRGQEARLRCSPMKGHSHVYWYRQLPEEGLKFMVYLQKENIIDESGMPKERFSAEFPKEGPSILRIQQVVRGDSAAYFCASSPPGRSSGNTIYFGEGSWLTVV.

This chain joins TRBV29-1 and TRBJ1-1, with 9 bases matching TRBD1. Germline V gives CDR1 SQVTM, CDR2 ANQGSEA. V lost 7 bases and J lost 5; bases outside the gene matches: 8. The CDR3 loop spans 13 amino acids. The CDR3 sequence: CSEKDRGGTEAFF. In DNA, the CDR3 is TGCAGCGAGAAAGACAGGGGGGGTACTGAAGCTTTCTTT.

The gene calls are TRBV19 and TRBJ1-1; D ambiguous. Trimming shortened V by 5 bases and J by 6 bases, and 16 bases separated the two germline ends. The germline V gene encodes CDR1 LNHDA and CDR2 SQIVND (reference sequence). The CDR3 runs to 14 residues. CDR3 nucleotide sequence: TGTGCCAGTAGTCCGTTACGGGAGAGGGCTGAAGCTTTCTTT. Residues: CASSPLRERAEAFF.

This chain links TRBV6-1 with TRBJ1-3; D is unresolved. V lost 2 bases and J 0 bases, leaving 5 bases between the germline ends. Per germline, CDR1 MNHNS and CDR2 SASEGT. There are 14 residues in the CDR3. This CDR3 is CASSEPASGNTIYF. CDR3 coding DNA: TGTGCCAGCAGTGAACCGGCCTCTGGAAACACCATATATTTT.

The chain carries TRBV9 and TRBJ2-5, with no clear D. With 0 bases removed from V and 1 base from J, the gap between germline ends came to 7 bases. The CDR3 loop spans 14 amino acids. Germline values: CDR1 SGDLS, CDR2 YYNGEE. This CDR3 is CASSVGQAQETQYF. CDR3 DNA: TGTGCCAGCAGCGTAGGACAAGCCCAAGAGACCCAGTACTTC.

This chain joins TRBV18 and TRBJ1-4; possible D gene TRBD1, 5 bases. This CDR3 has 18 amino acids. Germline lookup yields CDR1 KGHSH and CDR2 LQKENI. Deletions cut 4 bases from V and 0 bases from J, with 18 bases between. The CDR3 DNA is TGTGCCAGCTCACTCCGGGACGGCAGAGGAGCAACTAATGAAAAACTGTTTTTT. This gives the protein CASSLRDGRGATNEKLFF.

This sequence joins TRBV27 and TRBJ1-2; 7 positions match TRBD1. The germline CDR1 and CDR2 sequences are MNHEY and SMNVEV (reference sequence). V shed 6 bases and J 7 bases; nucleotides not matched to a gene: 11. This CDR3 region has 14 residues. The CDR3 region has the DNA TGTGCCAGCAGCCCAACAGGGGCTATCGCTGGCTACACCTTC. This sequence encodes CASSPTGAIAGYTF.

J is TRBJ1-1 and V is TRBV18, with D maybe TRBD1 (6 bases). Germline assignment: CDR1 KGHSH and CDR2 LQKENI. This CDR3 comprises 13 residues. The V end was cut by 6 bases, the J end by 5 bases, with 13 bases between. In nucleotides, the CDR3 is TGTGCCAGCTCCCTGGACAGACAGACTGAAGCTTTCTTT. This codes for CASSLDRQTEAFF.

The chain links TRBV18 to TRBJ1-2, with 9 bases lining up with TRBD1. Trimming removed 3 bases from V and 7 bases from J; junction bases left unmatched: 9. Germline CDR1 and CDR2: KGHSH and LQKENI. The CDR3 is 15 residues long. For the CDR3, the DNA is TGTGCCAGCTCACCGGAACAGGGGGCGCTGAGTGGCTACACCTTC. Translated: CASSPEQGALSGYTF. The full variable domain, its missing parts supplied by reference TRBV18 and TRBJ1-2, is NAGVMQNPRHLVRRRGQEARLRCSPMKGHSHVYWYRQLPEEGLKFMVYLQKENIIDESGMPKERFSAEFPKEGPSILRIQQVVRGDSAAYFCASSPEQGALSGYTFGSGTRLTVV.

The rearrangement links TRBV10-1 to TRBJ1-2; D gene ambiguous. CDR1 WNHNN and CDR2 SYGVQD come from the germline V gene (reference sequence). Trimming stripped 4 bases from V and 4 bases from J, with 10 bases between. This CDR3 region has 13 residues. The CDR3 sequence is CASSADPSYGYTF. The CDR3 nucleotides read TGCGCCAGCAGTGCCGACCCTTCCTATGGCTACACCTTC.